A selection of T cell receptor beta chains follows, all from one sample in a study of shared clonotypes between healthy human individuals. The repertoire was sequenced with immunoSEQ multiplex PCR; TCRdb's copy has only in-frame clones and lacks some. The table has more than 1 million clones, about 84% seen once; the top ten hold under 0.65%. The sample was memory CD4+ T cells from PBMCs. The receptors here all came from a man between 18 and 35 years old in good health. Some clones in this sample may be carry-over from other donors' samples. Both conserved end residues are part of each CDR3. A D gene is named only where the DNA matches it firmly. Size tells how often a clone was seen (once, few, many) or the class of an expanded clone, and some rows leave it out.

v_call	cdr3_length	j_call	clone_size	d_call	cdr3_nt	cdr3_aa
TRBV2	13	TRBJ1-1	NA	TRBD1	TGTGCCACCACAGGGGGACCGAACACTGAAGCTTTCTTT	CATTGGPNTEAFF
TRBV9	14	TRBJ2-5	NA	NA	TGTGCCAGCAGCACAGCACTAGGCGCCGAGACCCAGTACTTC	CASSTALGAETQYF
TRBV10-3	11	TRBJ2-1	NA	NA	TGTGCCATCAGTGACAACGTACAGCAGTTCTTC	CAISDNVQQFF
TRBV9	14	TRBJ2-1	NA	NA	TGTGCCAGCAGCGTAGCAGGACTCTACAATGAGCAGTTCTTC	CASSVAGLYNEQFF
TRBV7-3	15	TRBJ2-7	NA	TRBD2	TGTGCCAGCAGCTTAGGAGCGGGAGTACAGTTCGAGCAGTACTTC	CASSLGAGVQFEQYF
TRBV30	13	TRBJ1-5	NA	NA	TGTGCCTGGGCTAAAGGGTGGAGACAGCCCCAGCATTTT	CAWAKGWRQPQHF
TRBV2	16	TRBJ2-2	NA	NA	TGTGCCAGCAGTGGGCCCCCCGCGGGCGACACCGGGGAGCTGTTTTTT	CASSGPPAGDTGELFF
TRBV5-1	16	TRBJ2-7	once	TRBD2	TGCGCCAGCAGCTTGGGCGGTAGCGGGAGTTACTACGAGCAGTACTTC	CASSLGGSGSYYEQYF
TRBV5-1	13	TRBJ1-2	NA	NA	TGCGCCAGCAGCTTCGGCGGGGACTATGGCTACACCTTC	CASSFGGDYGYTF
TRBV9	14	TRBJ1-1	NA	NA	TGTGCCAGCAGCGTGGCGGGACTGAACACTGAAGCTTTCTTT	CASSVAGLNTEAFF
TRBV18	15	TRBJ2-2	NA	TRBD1	TGTGCCAGCTCACCGACAGGGTTCGGCACCGGGGAGCTGTTTTTT	CASSPTGFGTGELFF
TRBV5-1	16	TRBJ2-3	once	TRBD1	TGCGCCAGCAGCTTGCCTTCAGGGGGCAGGTCAGATACGCAGTATTTT	CASSLPSGGRSDTQYF
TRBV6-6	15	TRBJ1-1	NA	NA	TGTGCCAGCACCCCACACCAAACATCGAACACTGAAGCTTTCTTT	CASTPHQTSNTEAFF
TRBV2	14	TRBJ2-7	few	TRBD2	TGTGCCAGCAGTCCACCCGCGGGAGTACCCGAGCAGTACTTC	CASSPPAGVPEQYF
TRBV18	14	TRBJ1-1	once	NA	TGTGCCAGCTCAACGGGGGGTTTGAACACTGAAGCTTTCTTT	CASSTGGLNTEAFF
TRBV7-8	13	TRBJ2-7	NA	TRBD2	TGTGCCAGCAGCGAGCGGGAGACCCACGAGCAGTACTTC	CASSERETHEQYF
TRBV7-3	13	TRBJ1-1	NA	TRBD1	TGTGCCAGCAGCTCCCAGGGGGCCACTGAAGCTTTCTTT	CASSSQGATEAFF
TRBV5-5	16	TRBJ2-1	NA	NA	TGTGCCAGCCCCTCGACCGGGCTAGCGAATTTGGATGAGCAGTTCTTC	CASPSTGLANLDEQFF
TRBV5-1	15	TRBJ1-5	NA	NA	TGCGCCAGCAGCCCGGGAGGGCAGATCAATCAGCCCCAGCATTTT	CASSPGGQINQPQHF
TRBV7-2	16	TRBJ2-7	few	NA	TGTGCCAGCAGCTTAGCCGCAGGGTCCTTCTCCTACGAGCAGTACTTC	CASSLAAGSFSYEQYF
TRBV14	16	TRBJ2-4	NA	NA	TGTGCCAGCAGCCCGACGGATTATCGCGCCAAAAACATTCAGTACTTC	CASSPTDYRAKNIQYF
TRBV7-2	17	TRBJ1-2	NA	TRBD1	TGTGCCAGCAGCCCAATGAGTCCCGGGACAGGGAGTTATGGCTACACCTTC	CASSPMSPGTGSYGYTF
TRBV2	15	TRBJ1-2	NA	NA	TGTGCCAGCTCCCCCCCGGGGGGAGCTAACTATGGCTACACCTTC	CASSPPGGANYGYTF
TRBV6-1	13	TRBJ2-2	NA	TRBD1	TGTGCCAGCGAACGGACAGGGCTTCCTGAGCTGTTTTTT	CASERTGLPELFF
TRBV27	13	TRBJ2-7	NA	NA	TGTGCCAGCAGTTTACAGGGGTGGGGCGAGCAGTACTTC	CASSLQGWGEQYF
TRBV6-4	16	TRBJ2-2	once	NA	TGTGCCAGCAGTGACTCGCCCGGGCTAGTCGGCGGGGAGCTGTTTTTT	CASSDSPGLVGGELFF
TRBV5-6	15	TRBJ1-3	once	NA	TGTGCCAGCAGTATGGCCTTTAGGGCTGGAAACACCATATATTTT	CASSMAFRAGNTIYF
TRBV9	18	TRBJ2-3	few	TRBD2	TGTGCCAGCAGCGTTGGACTAGCGGGAGGGCCACGCACAGATACGCAGTATTTT	CASSVGLAGGPRTDTQYF
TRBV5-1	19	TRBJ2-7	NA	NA	TGCGCCAGCAGCTCCGCGGTTAGCGGAGGCTCCGCTCGGGACTACGAGCAGTACTTC	CASSSAVSGGSARDYEQYF